Listed below are T cell receptor beta chains from one sample, sequenced in a study of T-cell memory formation after mild COVID-19. MiXCR, run by TCRdb on the 5' RACE reads, gives a single entry per CDR3 protein. This table holds over 250,000 distinct CDR3 sequences, about 16% found once. Material for sequencing was PBMCs or a T cell subset sorted from them (not recorded which). These receptors were taken from a man between 18 and 29 years old who had mild COVID-19 (a few samples of this study predate the infection). Cell type and time point are not known. CDR3s include the opening cysteine and the closing phenylalanine or tryptophan. A D gene is named only where the DNA matches it firmly. Expanded clones get a size class; other rows say once, few or many, or leave the size out.

D	V	J	size	CDR3	DNA
.	TRBV3-1	TRBJ2-3	many	CASSQVLGVTQYF	TGTGCCAGCAGCCAAGTACTTGGCGTGACGCAGTATTTT
.	TRBV4-3	TRBJ2-2	.	CASSQVFQRANTGELFF	TGCGCCAGCAGCCAAGTGTTCCAGCGGGCGAACACCGGGGAGCTGTTTTTT
.	TRBV18	TRBJ2-2	.	CASSQRSSDTGELFF	TGTGCCAGCTCTCAGAGAAGTTCGGACACCGGGGAGCTGTTTTTT
TRBD2	TRBV7-2	TRBJ2-1	.	CASSRPYYSGGEQFF	TGTGCCAGCAGCCGGCCCTATTATTCGGGGGGTGAGCAGTTCTTC
.	TRBV5-1	TRBJ1-2	many	CASSRTVAPDGYTF	TGCGCCAGCAGCCGGACTGTTGCCCCCGATGGCTACACCTTC
.	TRBV3-1	TRBJ1-2	few	CASSDRDRYGYTF	TGTGCCAGCAGCGACCGGGACCGCTATGGCTACACCTTC
.	TRBV4-3	TRBJ2-7	few	CASSHRTARGGEQYF	TGCGCCAGCAGCCACAGGACAGCGCGAGGGGGGGAGCAGTACTTC
.	TRBV2	TRBJ1-1	.	CASSALMTNTEAFF	TGTGCCAGCAGCGCCCTCATGACGAACACTGAAGCTTTCTTT
TRBD2	TRBV11-2	TRBJ2-7	.	CASSLYRTSGYEQYF	TGTGCCAGCAGCCTGTACAGGACTAGCGGGTACGAGCAGTACTTC
TRBD2	TRBV5-1	TRBJ2-5	.	CASSFSGGAGPQETQYF	TGCGCCAGCAGCTTCAGCGGGGGGGCCGGACCCCAAGAGACCCAGTACTTC
TRBD1	TRBV7-9	TRBJ2-2	.	CASSQTSGQGAGTGELFF	TGTGCCAGCAGCCAAACATCCGGACAGGGGGCGGGCACCGGGGAGCTGTTTTTT
.	TRBV4-1	TRBJ1-1	.	CASSQDGIEAFF	TGCGCCAGCAGCCAAGATGGGATTGAAGCTTTCTTT
TRBD2	TRBV5-4	TRBJ2-7	.	CASSPGTSGGLTYEQYF	TGTGCCAGCAGTCCCGGGACTAGCGGGGGGCTTACCTACGAGCAGTACTTC
TRBD1	TRBV5-6	TRBJ1-5	.	CASSHLMRGTGEGQPQHF	TGTGCCAGCAGCCACCTGATGCGCGGGACAGGGGAAGGTCAGCCCCAGCATTTT
.	TRBV18	TRBJ2-3	few	CASSPPFPGGTQYF	TGTGCCAGCTCACCGCCCTTCCCTGGGGGTACGCAGTATTTT
.	TRBV6-1	TRBJ1-1	.	CASSSTGFQNTEAFF	TGTGCCAGCAGCTCAACAGGCTTCCAAAACACTGAAGCTTTCTTT
.	TRBV9	TRBJ2-6	.	CASEGDAGANVLTF	TGTGCCAGCGAGGGAGATGCTGGGGCCAACGTCCTGACTTTC
.	TRBV20-1	TRBJ2-3	many	CSGQRDTSTDTQYF	TGCAGTGGGCAGCGGGACACCTCCACAGATACGCAGTATTTT
.	TRBV2	TRBJ2-3	.	CASQSSGITDTQYF	TGTGCCAGCCAAAGTTCGGGGATCACAGATACGCAGTATTTT
TRBD2	TRBV7-9	TRBJ2-1	.	CASSLLAGGPGEQFF	TGTGCCAGCAGCCTACTGGCGGGGGGGCCCGGCGAGCAGTTCTTC
.	TRBV7-9	TRBJ2-3	many	CASRWGNTDTQYF	TGTGCCAGCAGATGGGGGAACACAGATACGCAGTATTTT
TRBD1	TRBV6-6	TRBJ2-7	.	CASSSDRGNEQYF	TGTGCCAGCAGTTCTGACAGGGGTAACGAGCAGTACTTC
.	TRBV7-2	TRBJ1-5	few	CASSLRSVRSNQPQHF	TGTGCCAGCAGCTTGAGGTCCGTCCGGAGCAATCAGCCCCAGCATTTT
TRBD1	TRBV12-3/TRBV12-4	TRBJ2-5	many	CASKLGTGGRWETQYF	TGTGCCAGCAAACTCGGGACAGGGGGTAGATGGGAGACCCAGTACTTC
TRBD1	TRBV20-1	TRBJ2-3	few	CSTNRGRDTDTQYF	TGCAGTACGAACAGGGGCAGGGACACAGATACGCAGTATTTT
.	TRBV7-3	TRBJ2-1	many	CASSPYAPRTLYSYNEQFF	TGTGCCAGCAGCCCATATGCCCCCAGGACTTTATACTCCTACAATGAGCAGTTCTTC
TRBD2	TRBV20-1	TRBJ2-5	few	CSARAPPSGGKETQYF	TGCAGTGCTAGAGCCCCCCCTAGCGGGGGTAAGGAGACCCAGTACTTC
TRBD2	TRBV5-1	TRBJ2-5	.	CASSLDGGGVQETQYF	TGCGCCAGCAGCTTGGATGGCGGGGGGGTCCAAGAGACCCAGTACTTC
.	TRBV18	TRBJ2-2	few	CASSQGPDYTGELFF	TGTGCCAGCTCCCAGGGACCAGACTACACCGGGGAGCTGTTTTTT
.	TRBV15	TRBJ2-1	.	CATSRAATGYNEQFF	TGTGCCACCAGCAGAGCTGCGACAGGATACAATGAGCAGTTCTTC
.	TRBV5-6	TRBJ1-5	few	CASSLGGTSNQPQHF	TGTGCCAGCAGCTTGGGGGGTACCAGCAATCAGCCCCAGCATTTT
.	TRBV7-9	TRBJ1-1	.	CASSLPMNTEAFF	TGTGCCAGCAGCTTACCGATGAACACTGAAGCTTTCTTT
TRBD2	TRBV3-1	TRBJ2-5	.	CASSHSLTSGQETQYF	TGTGCCAGCAGCCATTCTCTGACTAGCGGACAAGAGACCCAGTACTTC
.	TRBV29-1	TRBJ1-2	few	CSVASGYKGYGYTF	TGCAGCGTTGCGTCAGGGTATAAAGGCTATGGCTACACCTTC
.	TRBV3-1	TRBJ2-1	.	CASSQEDFSLAGGEQFF	TGTGCCAGCAGCCAAGAGGACTTTTCGTTGGCAGGCGGTGAGCAGTTCTTC
.	TRBV7-2	TRBJ1-2	.	CASSYTHYNYGYTF	TGTGCCAGCAGCTACACCCACTATAACTATGGCTACACCTTC
TRBD1	TRBV5-1	TRBJ1-4	many	CASRRDSQNEKLFF	TGCGCCAGCAGACGGGACAGCCAAAATGAAAAACTGTTTTTT
TRBD1	TRBV3-1	TRBJ2-4	.	CASSKTGLRGNIQYF	TGTGCCAGCAGCAAGACAGGGTTAAGAGGAAACATTCAGTACTTC
.	TRBV5-1	TRBJ1-5	many	CASSLALVQAQHF	TGCGCCAGCAGCTTGGCCCTCGTTCAAGCCCAGCATTTT
.	TRBV28	TRBJ2-5	many	CASSSGEGGKKRTQYF	TGTGCCAGCAGTTCCGGGGAGGGGGGGAAGAAGAGAACCCAGTACTTC
.	TRBV11-2	TRBJ1-4	.	CASIHGEKLFF	TGTGCCAGCATCCACGGCGAAAAACTGTTTTTT
.	TRBV6-1	TRBJ1-5	.	CASRYGHPYSNQPQHF	TGTGCCAGCAGATACGGACACCCTTATAGCAATCAGCCCCAGCATTTT
.	TRBV20-1	TRBJ1-6	few	CSAPGTASGSPLHF	TGCAGTGCCCCGGGAACCGCCTCGGGTTCACCCCTCCACTTT
TRBD1	TRBV12-3/TRBV12-4	TRBJ2-3	few	CASSYGTGADTQYF	TGTGCCAGCTCCTACGGGACAGGGGCAGATACGCAGTATTTT
.	TRBV9	TRBJ2-1	.	CASSVATRGRSYNEQFF	TGTGCCAGCAGCGTAGCTACGCGGGGGCGGTCCTACAATGAGCAGTTCTTC
.	TRBV6-6	TRBJ1-1	.	CASSSSGNNMNTEAFF	TGTGCCAGCAGTTCTTCAGGGAATAACATGAACACTGAAGCTTTCTTT
TRBD2	TRBV7-2	TRBJ2-1	few	CASSLAILAGGLFFEQFF	TGTGCCAGCAGCTTAGCGATTTTGGCGGGGGGGCTCTTTTTTGAGCAGTTCTTC
.	TRBV27	TRBJ1-5	.	CASSYSGRVIPQHF	TGTGCCAGCAGTTACTCGGGACGGGTTATCCCCCAGCATTTT
.	TRBV18	TRBJ2-6	.	CASSPSGRSSGANVLTF	TGTGCCAGCTCACCTTCGGGACGGAGCTCTGGGGCCAACGTCCTGACTTTC
TRBD2	TRBV7-2	TRBJ2-3	.	CASSLPAGRRWSTDTQYF	TGTGCCAGCAGCTTACCAGCGGGGAGGAGGTGGAGCACAGATACGCAGTATTTT
.	TRBV18	TRBJ2-7	few	CASSPDGLYGEQYF	TGTGCCAGCTCACCCGATGGACTATATGGGGAGCAGTACTTC
.	TRBV5-1	TRBJ1-4	few	CASSLAPAPEKLFF	TGCGCCAGCAGCTTGGCCCCGGCCCCTGAAAAACTGTTTTTT
TRBD2	TRBV20-1	TRBJ2-7	.	CSARSYSGGFNEQYF	TGCAGTGCTAGGTCTTACAGCGGGGGATTCAACGAGCAGTACTTC
TRBD1	TRBV24-1	TRBJ2-4	.	CATSENTGARGNIQYF	TGTGCCACCAGTGAAAACACAGGGGCTAGGGGAAACATTCAGTACTTC
TRBD1	TRBV25-1	TRBJ2-3	few	CASRKTGGTDTQYF	TGTGCCAGCAGAAAGACAGGGGGCACAGATACGCAGTATTTT
TRBD2	TRBV7-6	TRBJ2-1	few	CASSPGLAGRNEQFF	TGTGCCAGCAGCCCGGGACTAGCGGGGCGCAATGAGCAGTTCTTC
.	TRBV4-3	TRBJ2-7	.	CASSHSPQGAYEQYF	TGCGCCAGCAGCCACTCACCACAGGGAGCCTACGAGCAGTACTTC